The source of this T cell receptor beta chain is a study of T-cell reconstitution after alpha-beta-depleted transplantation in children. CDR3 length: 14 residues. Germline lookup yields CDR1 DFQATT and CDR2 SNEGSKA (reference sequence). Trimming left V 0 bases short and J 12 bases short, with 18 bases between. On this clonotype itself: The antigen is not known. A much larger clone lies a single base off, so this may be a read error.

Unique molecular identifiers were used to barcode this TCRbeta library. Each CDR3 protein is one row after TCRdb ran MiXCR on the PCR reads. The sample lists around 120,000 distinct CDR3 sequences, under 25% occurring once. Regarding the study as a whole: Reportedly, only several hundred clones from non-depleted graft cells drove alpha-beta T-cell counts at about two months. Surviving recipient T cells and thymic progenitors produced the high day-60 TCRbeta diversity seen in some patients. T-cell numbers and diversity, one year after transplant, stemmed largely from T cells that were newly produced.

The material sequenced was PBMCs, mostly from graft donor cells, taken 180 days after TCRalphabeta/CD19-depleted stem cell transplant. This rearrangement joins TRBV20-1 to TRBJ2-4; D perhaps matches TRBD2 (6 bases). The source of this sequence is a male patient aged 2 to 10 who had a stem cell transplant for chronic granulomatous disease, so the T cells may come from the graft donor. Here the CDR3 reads CSARDPGGVGSQYF. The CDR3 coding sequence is TGCAGTGCTAGAGATCCAGGCGGGGTTGGCAGTCAGTACTTC.